A selection of T cell receptor beta chains follows, all from one sample in a study of cytomegalovirus exposure and HLA in healthy donors. TCRdb keeps only in-frame clones here, not all; method: immunoSEQ multiplex PCR. The table lists over 150,000 clones, approximately 80% of them singletons. The sequencing input was PBMCs. These receptors all come from a male donor in good health and CMV-seropositive. CDR3s include the opening cysteine and the closing phenylalanine or tryptophan. A D gene is named only where the DNA matches it firmly. Where a row states a size, it is once, few, many or the class of an expanded clone; other rows omit it.

j_gene,abundance,v_gene,d_gene,CDR3aa,CDR3nt
TRBJ1-2,-,TRBV6-5,TRBD1,CATWDRGGCGYTF,TGTGCCACCTGGGACAGGGGGGGATGTGGCTACACCTTC
TRBJ1-2,-,TRBV13,TRBD1,CASSLVSGQGAPGYTF,TGTGCCAGCAGCTTAGTTTCGGGACAGGGGGCTCCTGGCTACACCTTC
TRBJ2-7,-,TRBV7-9,-,CASSNLAYEQYF,TGTGCCAGCAGCAACTTAGCCTACGAGCAGTACTTC
TRBJ2-5,once,TRBV4-3,-,CASSQEGVGQTQYF,TGCGCCAGCAGCCAAGAAGGTGTGGGGCAGACCCAGTACTTC
TRBJ1-3,-,TRBV6-1,-,CASTKPGTPNTIYF,TGTGCCAGCACTAAACCCGGGACACCGAACACCATATATTTT
TRBJ1-2,-,TRBV14,-,CASSRAGYDGYTF,TGTGCCAGCAGCCGGGCGGGGTATGATGGCTACACCTTC
TRBJ1-4,-,TRBV4-1,TRBD1,CASSQAGTGGGVGEKLFF,TGCGCCAGCAGCCAAGCGGGGACAGGGGGAGGTGTCGGTGAAAAACTGTTTTTT
TRBJ1-5,few,TRBV27,-,CASSSQFNQPQHF,TGTGCCAGCAGTAGTCAGTTCAATCAGCCCCAGCATTTT
TRBJ1-2,-,TRBV30,-,CAWRIWSSGGYTF,TGTGCCTGGAGAATATGGTCTTCGGGTGGCTACACCTTC
TRBJ1-5,-,TRBV19,TRBD1,CASRNLQGGGPPQHF,TGTGCCAGTAGGAACCTACAGGGGGGCGGCCCCCCCCAGCATTTT
TRBJ1-3,-,TRBV15,-,CATSTGTGNSGNTIYF,TGTGCCACCAGCACGGGAACAGGGAACTCTGGAAACACCATATATTTT
TRBJ2-5,-,TRBV4-2,TRBD2,CASSQEGLAGGGETQYF,TGTGCCAGCAGCCAAGAGGGACTAGCGGGGGGCGGGGAGACCCAGTACTTC
TRBJ1-2,-,TRBV25-1,TRBD1,CASPRYYRGRQFSYGYTF,TGTGCCAGCCCAAGATATTACAGGGGCCGCCAATTTTCCTATGGCTACACCTTC
TRBJ1-1,-,TRBV4-3,-,CASSHHRFQESEAFF,TGCGCCAGCAGCCACCACAGGTTCCAGGAAAGTGAAGCTTTCTTT
TRBJ1-2,-,TRBV5-4,-,CASSLDGGRRLGSYTF,TGTGCCAGCAGCTTGGACGGTGGGAGGAGATTAGGGAGCTACACCTTC
TRBJ2-1,-,TRBV5-4,-,CASSSFRESYNEQFF,TGTGCCAGCAGCTCCTTTAGGGAGAGTTACAATGAGCAGTTCTTC
TRBJ1-2,-,TRBV15,-,CATSRDSGGHGYTF,TGTGCCACCAGCAGAGATTCGGGCGGGCATGGCTACACCTTC
TRBJ2-3,-,TRBV6-4,-,CASSGPGDTQYF,TGTGCCAGCAGTGGGCCAGGAGATACGCAGTATTTT
TRBJ2-1,-,TRBV10-3,-,CAIRSGHNNEQFF,TGTGCCATCAGGAGCGGCCACAACAATGAGCAGTTCTTC
TRBJ2-5,-,TRBV6-6,-,CASSFYGETQYF,TGTGCCAGCAGCTTCTACGGAGAGACCCAGTACTTC
TRBJ2-3,-,TRBV7-3,-,CASSVGSTDTQYF,TGTGCCAGCAGCGTCGGGTCCACAGATACGCAGTATTTT
TRBJ2-7,-,TRBV5-1,-,CASSFRGYEQYF,TGCGCCAGCAGCTTCCGGGGCTACGAGCAGTACTTC
TRBJ1-1,-,TRBV5-1,-,CASSLIWQGNTEAFF,TGCGCCAGCAGCTTGATCTGGCAGGGGAACACTGAAGCTTTCTTT
TRBJ2-7,-,TRBV30,-,CAWSVIHEQYF,TGTGCCTGGAGTGTTATCCACGAGCAGTACTTC
TRBJ1-1,-,TRBV10-1,-,CASSESAGPNTEAFF,TGCGCCAGCAGTGAGTCGGCAGGGCCGAACACTGAAGCTTTCTTT
TRBJ2-1,once,TRBV7-2,TRBD2,CASREAGGAEQFF,TGTGCCAGCAGAGAAGCGGGGGGGGCCGAGCAGTTCTTC
TRBJ1-2,-,TRBV5-3,-,CARSSGTGCGYTF,TGTGCCAGAAGCTCGGGAACAGGGTGCGGCTACACCTTC
TRBJ2-3,once,TRBV5-1,-,CASSADFYSTDTQYF,TGCGCCAGCAGCGCGGACTTCTACAGCACAGATACGCAGTATTTT
TRBJ2-1,-,TRBV19,TRBD2,CASSFSSNSGGAFGEQFF,TGTGCCAGTAGTTTCTCCTCGAATAGCGGGGGGGCCTTTGGAGAGCAGTTCTTC
TRBJ1-1,-,TRBV7-8,TRBD1,CASSSSGGAIGEAFF,TGTGCCAGCAGTTCCTCAGGGGGCGCAATTGGTGAAGCTTTCTTT
TRBJ2-7,-,TRBV27,TRBD2,CASSPRLAGEGEQYF,TGTGCCAGCAGTCCTCGACTAGCGGGGGAGGGCGAGCAGTACTTC
TRBJ2-5,-,TRBV5-1,-,CASSLGRADTQYF,TGCGCCAGCAGCTTAGGCAGGGCGGACACCCAGTACTTC
TRBJ2-1,once,TRBV2,TRBD2,CASSGTSGFYNEQFF,TGTGCCAGCAGTGGTACTAGCGGGTTCTACAATGAGCAGTTCTTC
TRBJ1-4,-,TRBV11-2,TRBD1,CASSPGTGLNEKLFF,TGTGCCAGCAGCCCCGGGACAGGGCTCAATGAAAAACTGTTTTTT
TRBJ1-2,-,TRBV19,-,CASRMTVYGYTF,TGTGCCAGTAGGATGACAGTCTATGGCTACACCTTC
TRBJ2-3,few,TRBV6-1,TRBD2,CASKGDGGPGGTQYF,TGTGCCAGCAAGGGAGACGGGGGACCGGGGGGTACGCAGTATTTT
TRBJ1-5,once,TRBV15,-,CATSRDKTGPPQHF,TGTGCCACCAGCAGAGATAAAACGGGTCCGCCCCAGCATTTT
TRBJ1-1,-,TRBV5-4,-,CASSPGGWTPNTEAFF,TGTGCCAGCAGCCCCGGAGGTTGGACCCCGAACACTGAAGCTTTCTTT
TRBJ1-6,-,TRBV6-5,-,CASSSRPTGTITPLHF,TGTGCCAGCAGTTCCCGACCTACAGGGACGATCACACCCCTCCACTTT
TRBJ2-3,-,TRBV4-2,TRBD2,CASSQEVAGGTDTQYF,TGTGCCAGCAGCCAAGAGGTAGCGGGGGGGACAGATACGCAGTATTTT
TRBJ2-5,-,TRBV18,-,CASSPTEGGEETQYF,TGTGCCAGCTCACCAACAGAAGGGGGAGAAGAGACCCAGTACTTC
TRBJ1-6,-,TRBV5-1,TRBD1,CASSLAGTGRSPLHF,TGCGCCAGCAGCTTGGCCGGGACAGGGAGGTCACCCCTCCACTTT
TRBJ2-7,-,TRBV7-2,TRBD2,CASSLRVAGGHEQYF,TGTGCCAGCAGCTTACGAGTAGCGGGGGGCCACGAGCAGTACTTC
TRBJ2-7,-,TRBV4-1,-,CASSQALEGYEQYF,TGCGCCAGCAGCCAAGCATTGGAGGGGTACGAGCAGTACTTC
TRBJ1-2,-,TRBV7-9,-,CASSPAPYGYTF,TGTGCCAGCAGCCCCGCGCCCTATGGCTACACCTTC
TRBJ1-1,-,TRBV2,-,CASSELTRTFF,TGTGCCAGCAGTGAACTGACCAGGACTTTCTTT